These 32 T cell receptor beta chains were all obtained from the same sample, sequenced in a study of T cell responses to AZD1222 COVID-19 vaccine. Generated by immunoSEQ multiplex PCR, the TCRdb table keeps only in-frame clones and is missing some. Among 70,000 or so clones listed, about nine tenths were seen once. The sample in question was peripheral blood, obtained on day 0 of AZD1222 vaccination. The receptor source for this set is an adult in good health.

In this sample, this clone turned up once. The chain joins TRBV12-3 or TRBV12-4 to TRBJ1-1; no clear D. Trimming took 6 bases from V and 2 from J, leaving 10 bases between them. CDR3 size: 13 residues. The CDR3 protein is CASRLDVNTEAFF. DNA of the CDR3: TGTGCCAGCAGGCTAGACGTAAACACTGAAGCTTTCTTT.

The chain links TRBV3-1 (or the pseudogene TRBV3-2) to TRBJ2-2; tentative D call: TRBD1 (6 bases). This CDR3 spans 13 amino acids. The germline V gene encodes CDR1 LGHDT and CDR2 YNNKEL (reference sequence). V lost 0 bases and J lost 7, with 6 bases in between. The CDR3 DNA follows: TGTGCCAGCAGCCAAGAAGGGGGCGGGGAGCTGTTTTTT. Translation: CASSQEGGGELFF.

The chain joins TRBV29-1 to TRBJ1-3; 7 bases map to TRBD1. The V gene's germline CDR1 is SQVTM and CDR2 ANQGSEA. The CDR3 has 15 amino acids. V was clipped by 6 bases and J by 2 bases; unmatched bases: 10. The CDR3 nucleotides read TGCAGCGTCCACTCGGGGGACAGCCCTGGAAACACCATATATTTT. Translating it yields CSVHSGDSPGNTIYF.

The chain joins TRBV5-5 to TRBJ2-7; unclear D gene. The germline CDR1 and CDR2 sequences are SGHKS and YYEKEE (reference sequence). Trimming pared 1 base from V and 7 bases from J, leaving 6 bases between. This CDR3 comprises 11 residues. The CDR3, as DNA: TGTGCCAGCAGCTTGTCAAGGGAGCAGTACTTC. It is translated as CASSLSREQYF.

The V call is TRBV19, the J call TRBJ1-2; tentatively, D is TRBD1 (5 bases). Trimming stripped 9 bases from V and 7 bases from J, with 24 bases between. The CDR3 covers 15 residues. Germline loops: CDR1 LNHDA, CDR2 SQIVND (reference sequence). The CDR3 coding sequence is TGTGCCAGCTGGGACTTTACTAGGGACGACGGTGGCTACACCTTC. This encodes CASWDFTRDDGGYTF.

The V and J genes are TRBV5-1 and TRBJ1-1; D not certain. Germline values: CDR1 SGHRS, CDR2 YFSETQ. V was pared by 2 bases and J by 1 base, with 6 bases between. The length of the CDR3 is 13 residues. The CDR3 is CASSFQENTEAFF. The CDR3 coding sequence is TGCGCCAGCAGCTTCCAGGAGAACACTGAAGCTTTCTTT.

The chain is built from TRBV6-2 or TRBV6-3 and TRBJ1-2, with no clear D. CDR3 size: 13 residues. Germline values: CDR1 MNHEY, CDR2 SVGEGT. Trimming shortened V by 5 bases and J by 2 bases, and 9 bases separated the two germline ends. DNA for the CDR3: TGTGCCAGCAGTGCGGGGTGGAACTATGGCTACACCTTC. Encoded protein: CASSAGWNYGYTF.

DNA of the CDR3: TGTGCCACCAGTGATTTGATACAGGGCGGCGGGAATGAGCAGTTCTTC. Translated, it gives CATSDLIQGGGNEQFF. V and J are TRBV24-1 and TRBJ2-1, with a possible D match to TRBD1 (6 bases). The CDR3 is 16 amino acids. Germline values: CDR1 KGHDR, CDR2 SFDVKD. With 0 bases removed from V and 7 bases from J, the gap between germline ends came to 15 bases.

V is TRBV25-1 and J is TRBJ2-2; TRBD2 might be the D (5 bases). V lost 3 bases, J lost 0 bases, and 8 bases lay in between. The CDR3 has 15 residues. Per the germline V gene, CDR1 is MGHDK and CDR2 is SYGVNS. The CDR3 protein is CASSEPGTNTGELFF. Here the CDR3 DNA reads TGTGCCAGCAGTGAGCCCGGGACGAACACCGGGGAGCTGTTTTTT. The whole variable domain, filled in from reference TRBV25-1 and TRBJ2-2, reads EADIYQTPRYLVIGTGKKITLECSQTMGHDKMYWYQQDPGMELHLIHYSYGVNSTEKGDLSSESTVSRIRTEHFPLTLESARPSHTSQYLCASSEPGTNTGELFFGEGSRLTVL.

The chain combines TRBV7-9 with TRBJ1-2; D uncertain. Germline loops: CDR1 SEHNR, CDR2 FQNEAQ (reference sequence). The V gene lost 3 bases and the J gene lost 8 bases, with 7 bases spanning the gap. The CDR3 length is 11 residues. The DNA of the CDR3 is TGTGCCAGCAGCTTTGTGAGGGGCTACACCTTC. Protein product: CASSFVRGYTF.

The count of this clone is one. This sequence joins TRBV18 and TRBJ2-1, with D tentatively TRBD2 (6 bases). V lost 2 bases to trimming and J lost 10 bases, with 12 bases between them. The CDR3 sequence is 13 residues long. CDR1 and CDR2 from the germline V gene are KGHSH and LQKENI. The CDR3 sequence: CASSPGTFWEQFF. The CDR3 bases are TGTGCCAGCTCACCAGGGACTTTTTGGGAGCAGTTCTTC. Filled out from reference TRBV18 and TRBJ2-1, the complete variable domain reads NAGVMQNPRHLVRRRGQEARLRCSPMKGHSHVYWYRQLPEEGLKFMVYLQKENIIDESGMPKERFSAEFPKEGPSILRIQQVVRGDSAAYFCASSPGTFWEQFFGPGTRLTVL.

J is TRBJ1-4 and V is TRBV27; D ambiguous. The ends were cut back, 5 bases at V and 8 bases at J, with 9 bases in the middle. The length of the CDR3 is 12 residues. CDR1 and CDR2 (germline): MNHEY, SMNVEV (reference sequence). CDR3 nucleotides: TGTGCCAGCAGTCTTTACGGGGAAAAACTGTTTTTT. Translated: CASSLYGEKLFF. Filled out from reference TRBV27 and TRBJ1-4, the complete variable domain reads EAQVTQNPRYLITVTGKKLTVTCSQNMNHEYMSWYRQDPGLGLRQIYYSMNVEVTDKGDVPEGYKVSRKEKRNFPLILESPSPNQTSLYFCASSLYGEKLFFGSGTQLSVL.

The V gene is TRBV25-1, the J gene TRBJ1-4; D is undetermined. CDR1 is MGHDK, CDR2 SYGVNS, per germline. V lost 0 bases and J 6 bases, leaving 2 bases between the germline ends. The CDR3 covers 12 residues. CDR3 in amino acids: CASSEYDEKLFF. The DNA of the CDR3 is TGTGCCAGCAGTGAATATGATGAAAAACTGTTTTTT.

This chain links TRBV30 with TRBJ1-6; 8 nucleotides agree with TRBD1. V lost 2 bases and J lost 7; bases outside the gene matches: 4. The CDR3 loop spans 14 amino acids. CDR1 is GTSNPN and CDR2 is SVGIG in the germline V gene (reference sequence). Written as DNA, the CDR3 is TGTGCCTGGAGTCGGTCAGGGGGCAATTCACCCCTCCACTTT. This gives the protein CAWSRSGGNSPLHF.

This sequence joins TRBV7-3 and TRBJ2-3; the match to TRBD1 covers 7 bases. CDR1 is SGHTA, CDR2 FQGTGA, per germline. The CDR3 is 15 residues long. V shed 1 base, J shed 6 bases, and the junction held 7 bases outside the gene matches. CDR3 region: CASSLNSHRGDTQYF. Written as DNA, the CDR3 is TGTGCCAGCAGCTTAAATAGTCACAGGGGCGATACGCAGTATTTT.

The chain joins TRBV23-1 to TRBJ1-2; possibly TRBD1 for D (5 bases). TRBV23-1 belongs to the ORF category, with a function that is uncertain. V was shortened by 4 bases and J by 0 bases, with 9 bases between the two germline ends. The CDR3 runs 14 residues. CDR3 DNA sequence: TGCGCCAGCAGTCCAACAGGAGCTAACTATGGCTACACCTTC. Translated: CASSPTGANYGYTF.

J is TRBJ2-5 and V is TRBV11-3; D remains unclear. Germline loops: CDR1 SGHNT, CDR2 YENEEA. This CDR3 has 13 residues. The V end was cut by 0 bases, the J end by 1 base, with 3 bases between. The DNA of the CDR3 is TGTGCCAGCAGCTTAGAGACCCAAGAGACCCAGTACTTC. Translation: CASSLETQETQYF.

The chain recombines TRBV10-3 with TRBJ1-3; possibly TRBD1 for D (5 bases). V was cut by 8 bases and J by 0 bases, with 11 bases left in between. CDR3 length: 14 amino acids. Germline CDR1 and CDR2: ENHRY and SYGVKD. CDR3 residues: CAIGGANSGNTIYF. CDR3 sequence (DNA): TGTGCCATCGGGGGAGCAAACTCTGGAAACACCATATATTTT.

The chain is built from TRBV5-4 and TRBJ1-2, with a weak D call TRBD1 (6 bases). Germline values: CDR1 SGHNT, CDR2 YYREEE (reference sequence). This CDR3 spans 15 amino acids. V lost 0 bases and J lost 8, with 17 bases in between. CDR3 DNA sequence: TGTGCCAGCAGCTTGGTATCGGCAGAAGGGGGGGGCTACACCTTC. It yields the protein CASSLVSAEGGGYTF. Together with reference TRBV5-4 and TRBJ1-2, the CDR3 gives the full variable domain: ETGVTQSPTHLIKTRGQQVTLRCSSQSGHNTVSWYQQALGQGPQFIFQYYREEENGRGNFPPRFSGLQFPNYSSELNVNALELDDSALYLCASSLVSAEGGGYTFGSGTRLTVV.

This chain links TRBV9 with TRBJ1-6, with 7 bases fitting TRBD1. Germline V gene data show CDR1 as SGDLS and CDR2 as YYNGEE. The CDR3 is made up of 16 amino acids. V trimming: 2 bases; J trimming: 1 base; junction bases outside the gene matches: 3. DNA of the CDR3: TGTGCCAGCAGCGTTACGACAGGGTCCTATAATTCACCCCTCCACTTT. Protein: CASSVTTGSYNSPLHF.

CDR3 in amino acids: CASSLTANTEAFF. The CDR3 coding sequence is TGTGCCAGCAGCTTAACTGCTAACACTGAAGCTTTCTTT. J is TRBJ1-1 and V is TRBV7-9; D is uncertain. The length of the CDR3 is 13 residues. In germline, CDR1 is SEHNR, CDR2 FQNEAQ (reference sequence). Between the trimmed V and J ends, which lost 2 bases and 2 bases, there was a span of 6 bases. Variable domain in full (rest from reference TRBV7-9 and TRBJ1-1): DTGVSQNPRHKITKRGQNVTFRCDPISEHNRLYWYRQTLGQGPEFLTYFQNEAQLEKSRLLSDRFSAERPKGSFSTLEIQRTEQGDSAMYLCASSLTANTEAFFGQGTRLTVV.

This chain connects TRBV4-3 to TRBJ2-7, with D perhaps TRBD1 (6 bases). In germline, CDR1 is LGHNA, CDR2 YSLEER. V shed 5 bases and J shed 4 bases, with 15 bases lying between them. The CDR3 totals 14 residues. This CDR3 reads CASSAYRDGYEQYF. In nucleotides, the CDR3 is TGCGCCAGCAGCGCGTACAGGGACGGGTACGAGCAGTACTTC.

The genes are TRBV19 and TRBJ2-4, with no clear D. V lost 6 bases and J lost 3, with 15 bases in between. Germline lookup yields CDR1 LNHDA and CDR2 SQIVND (reference sequence). There are 15 residues in the CDR3. The CDR3 loop is CASSPGQWIKNIQYF. The DNA for the CDR3 is TGTGCCAGTAGCCCCGGCCAGTGGATCAAAAACATTCAGTACTTC.

This chain uses TRBV18 with TRBJ1-6; weak D call: TRBD1 (6 bases). Germline loops: CDR1 KGHSH, CDR2 LQKENI. V shed 6 bases and J shed 0 bases, with 18 bases lying between them. CDR3 length: 18 residues. As DNA, the CDR3 is TGTGCCAGCTCCCAGAAGGCAGGGGCGAGCTCCTATAATTCACCCCTCCACTTT. Its translation: CASSQKAGASSYNSPLHF.

The rearrangement links TRBV30 to TRBJ1-2; D is unresolved. V lost 0 bases to trimming and J lost 8 bases, with 13 bases between them. From germline, CDR1 is GTSNPN and CDR2 SVGIG (reference sequence). This CDR3 has 13 amino acids. This CDR3 is CAWSVKAARGYTF. CDR3 DNA sequence: TGTGCCTGGAGTGTGAAGGCAGCTCGGGGCTACACCTTC.

The V gene is TRBV18, the J gene TRBJ1-1; D not certain. The germline V gene encodes CDR1 KGHSH and CDR2 LQKENI. This CDR3 spans 13 amino acids. V was cut by 2 bases and J by 2 bases, with 6 bases left in between. CDR3 amino acids: CASSPGFNTEAFF. The CDR3 DNA is TGTGCCAGCTCACCAGGATTTAACACTGAAGCTTTCTTT.

This clone was counted between two and nine times. This chain links TRBV11-3 with TRBJ2-7, with 7 bases fitting TRBD1. The CDR3 is 14 residues long. The germline V gene has CDR1 SGHNT and CDR2 YENEEA. Trimming removed 9 bases from V and 2 bases from J; junction bases left unmatched: 10. The DNA of the CDR3 is TGTGCCAGTTCCGGGACAGACAAACCCTACGAGCAGTACTTC. Its protein is CASSGTDKPYEQYF.

The chain links TRBV5-1 to TRBJ2-2; D is ambiguous. The CDR3 runs to 15 residues. Germline V gene lookup returns CDR1 SGHRS and CDR2 YFSETQ. The V end was cut by 5 bases, the J end by 0 bases, with 11 bases between. The CDR3 region is CASRGSDTNTGELFF. The CDR3, as DNA: TGCGCCAGCAGAGGGTCGGATACGAACACCGGGGAGCTGTTTTTT.

To note about this clone: The sample carries other DNA sequences with the same CDR3. The chain employs TRBV14 and TRBJ2-7; no clear D gene. Trimming removed 5 bases at V and 2 bases at J, with 16 bases between. Germline CDR1 SGHDN, CDR2 FVKESK. The CDR3 contains 15 residues. CDR3 sequence reads: CASSSLTDKAYEQYF. The CDR3 nucleotides read TGTGCCAGCAGCTCCCTCACCGACAAAGCCTACGAGCAGTACTTC.

The chain has TRBV5-1 and TRBJ1-5, with D possibly being TRBD1 (5 bases). Trimming cost V 1 base and J 0 bases, with 8 bases left between them. The CDR3 runs to 15 residues. CDR1 is SGHRS and CDR2 is YFSETQ in the germline V gene. The CDR3 sequence: CASSLSGGSNQPQHF. In nucleotides, the CDR3 is TGCGCCAGCAGCTTGAGCGGGGGTAGCAATCAGCCCCAGCATTTT.

V and J are TRBV7-2 and TRBJ1-2, with 7 bases lining up with TRBD1. J gave up 4 bases and V 5 bases, and 7 bases lay outside the gene matches. Germline lookup yields CDR1 SGHTA and CDR2 FQGNSA. The CDR3 extends over 14 amino acids. In DNA, the CDR3 is TGTGCCAGCAGCCTACCGGGACAGCTCTATGGCTACACCTTC. Translating it yields CASSLPGQLYGYTF.

The chain combines TRBV7-9 with TRBJ2-2; either TRBD1 or TRBD2 may supply D (5 bases each). The CDR3 runs to 16 residues. Germline CDR1 SEHNR, CDR2 FQNEAQ (reference sequence). V lost 8 bases, J lost 4 bases, and 20 bases lay in between. The CDR3 loop reads CASCKGTPTGTGELFF. CDR3 sequence (DNA): TGTGCCAGCTGCAAGGGGACCCCTACGGGCACCGGGGAGCTGTTTTTT.